Below, one TCR beta chain is given with its context. This record comes from a study of blood T cell repertoires in COVID-19. Across the whole study: Samples came from the United States, Italy and Spain, spanning acute and convalescent COVID-19. T cells, B-cell-depleted T cells, or PBMCs provided the cDNA or gDNA that served as material.

Original handling: Scientists estimated how many nucleated cells there were by amplifying reference gene primers. Profiled with immunoSEQ multiplex PCR; TCRdb holds only in-frame clones, not every one. That table supplies the V and J calls and clone size; D and trimming were determined from the DNA. The table lists 55,000 to 65,000 clones, more than 70% of them singletons. From germline, CDR1 is MNHEY and CDR2 SMNVEV (reference sequence). The CDR3 sequence is 18 residues long. Trimming removed 5 bases from V and 4 bases from J, with 25 bases in between. Sequencing was performed on peripheral blood. This chain joins TRBV27 and TRBJ2-3; a possible D gene is TRBD2 (5 bases). This TCR was sampled from a man between 60 and 75 years old with active or convalescent COVID-19. In DNA form, the CDR3 reads TGTGCCAGCAGTCCACACCGGATTAGCGCAAACCTGGCAGATACGCAGTATTTT. The encoded protein is CASSPHRISANLADTQYF.